The 16 T cell receptor beta chains in this list originate from one sample, sequenced in a study of T-cell reconstitution after alpha-beta-depleted transplantation in children. A TCRbeta library incorporating unique molecular identifiers was prepared. In TCRdb, the PCR reads were re-called with MiXCR into one record per CDR3 protein. The data hold 550,000 to 800,000 distinct CDR3 sequences, with around 13% observed a single time. Sequenced here: PBMCs, sampled before TCRalphabeta/CD19-depleted stem cell transplant. These receptors originate from a girl aged 2 to 9 with congenital amegakaryocytic thrombocytopenia, due to receive a stem cell transplant.

A word on this clonotype: A read error may explain this, as a much larger clone is one base away. The rearrangement uses TRBV12-3 or TRBV12-4 and TRBJ1-1; D unresolved. This CDR3 region has 15 residues. The CDR3 reads CACSFQTGPTTEAFF. Written as DNA, the CDR3 is TGTGCCTGCAGTTTTCAGACCGGGCCGACAACTGAAGCTTTCTTT.

As regards this clonotype: Its ends do not fully match the called genes, so a read error is possible. This chain connects TRBV14 to TRBJ2-5, with D unclear. Germline V gives CDR1 SGHDN, CDR2 FVKESK. The CDR3 has 13 amino acids. The CDR3 here is CASCQVPRETQYF. CDR3 nucleotide sequence: TGTGCCAGCTGCCAAGTTCCACGAGAGACCCAGTACTTC.

This clonotype was seen many times. The chain recombines TRBV5-1 with TRBJ2-1, with 9 nucleotides matching TRBD2. Trimming at V came to 2 bases and at J to 5 bases, leaving 5 bases not matched to a gene. This CDR3 comprises 15 residues. CDR1 and CDR2 from the germline V gene are SGHRS and YFSETQ. In nucleotides, the CDR3 is TGCGCCAGCAGCTTTGCACTAGCGGGCAACAATGAGCAGTTCTTC. Encoded protein: CASSFALAGNNEQFF.

This clonotype came up many times. The chain employs TRBV20-1 and TRBJ2-1; D possibly matches TRBD1 or TRBD2 (5 bases each). V was trimmed by 2 bases and J by 6 bases, leaving 20 bases between them. The CDR3 has 16 residues. CDR1 is DFQATT and CDR2 is SNEGSKA in the germline V gene (reference sequence). CDR3 sequence (DNA): TGCAGTGCTAGATTCCTCGGGACGCCGCACCCCAATGAGCAGTTCTTC. Translated: CSARFLGTPHPNEQFF.

This sequence joins TRBV7-8 and TRBJ1-4; D gene uncertain. V was clipped by 5 bases and J by 2 bases, with 12 bases between them. The CDR3 contains 15 residues. Germline V CDR1 and CDR2: SGHVS, FQNEAQ. In DNA form, the CDR3 reads TGTGCCAGCAGCACCGGGAGGTTCACTAATGAAAAACTGTTTTTT. It codes for CASSTGRFTNEKLFF. Full variable domain (rest looked up from reference TRBV7-8 and TRBJ1-4): GAGVSQSPRYKVAKRGQDVALRCDPISGHVSLFWYQQALGQGPEFLTYFQNEAQLDKSGLPSDRFFAERPEGSVSTLKIQRTQQEDSAVYLCASSTGRFTNEKLFFGSGTQLSVL.

J is TRBJ2-3 and V is TRBV5-1, with 16 bases fitting TRBD2. CDR1 and CDR2 (germline): SGHRS, YFSETQ. The CDR3 has 19 residues. The trim removed 3 bases at V and 0 bases at J, leaving 7 bases unmatched. CDR3 nucleotides: TGCGCCAGCAGCTGGGGACTAGCGGGAGGGCCGGGGAGCACAGATACGCAGTATTTT. Protein sequence: CASSWGLAGGPGSTDTQYF.

This clonotype was observed a few times. V is TRBV29-1 and J is TRBJ2-7; 9 bases fit TRBD2. Germline values: CDR1 SQVTM, CDR2 ANQGSEA. V shed 4 bases, J shed 4 bases, and the junction held 8 bases outside the gene matches. The CDR3 totals 14 residues. CDR3 nucleotides: TGCAGCGTTGGCGTTCGCGGGAGGGCTTACGAGCAGTACTTC. It specifies CSVGVRGRAYEQYF.

Only a few counts were recorded for this clonotype. The chain employs TRBV9 and TRBJ2-1, with 9 bases that match TRBD2. The CDR3 length is 16 residues. V lost 2 bases and J lost 3; bases outside the gene matches: 6. Germline CDR1 and CDR2: SGDLS and YYNGEE. The CDR3, as DNA: TGTGCCAGCAGCGTTGGAAGCGGGAGGAGCTACAATGAGCAGTTCTTC. Amino acid sequence: CASSVGSGRSYNEQFF.

CDR3 coding DNA: TGTGCCAGCTCACCACAACAGGGGAATAGCAATCAGCCCCAGCATTTT. It yields the protein CASSPQQGNSNQPQHF. J is TRBJ1-5 and V is TRBV18; 7 positions match TRBD1. Germline CDR1 KGHSH, CDR2 LQKENI. There are 16 residues in the CDR3. Losses at the gene ends were 1 base for V and 0 bases for J; bases not matched to a gene: 3.

The sample holds many counts of this clonotype. The V gene is TRBV20-1, the J gene TRBJ2-1, with D perhaps TRBD1 (6 bases). CDR1 and CDR2 from the germline V gene are DFQATT and SNEGSKA (reference sequence). V was pared by 4 bases and J by 4 bases, with 17 bases between. There are 15 residues in the CDR3. In nucleotides, the CDR3 is TGCAGTGCTACCACGACCGGGACAACTTACAATGAGCAGTTCTTC. It yields the protein CSATTTGTTYNEQFF.

V usage is TRBV18 and J usage is TRBJ1-1; D ambiguous. CDR1 KGHSH and CDR2 LQKENI come from the germline V gene. The CDR3 has 13 residues. V was trimmed by 2 bases and J by 4 bases, leaving 8 bases between them. The CDR3 spells CASSPGPGTEAFF. For the CDR3, the DNA is TGTGCCAGCTCACCAGGGCCGGGCACTGAAGCTTTCTTT.

This clonotype occurred many times. The chain links TRBV20-1 to TRBJ2-7; tentatively, D is TRBD1 or TRBD2 (5 bases each). Deletions cut 4 bases from V and 2 bases from J, with 15 bases between. The CDR3 has 14 amino acids. Germline V gene sequence: CDR1 DFQATT, CDR2 SNEGSKA (reference sequence). The CDR3 sequence: CSATKVRDPYEQYF. The CDR3 nucleotides read TGCAGTGCTACAAAAGTGAGGGACCCCTACGAGCAGTACTTC.

This clonotype was counted only a few times. This chain joins TRBV7-9 and TRBJ2-3; weak D call: TRBD2 (5 bases). The V gene lost 3 bases and the J gene lost 3 bases, with 10 bases spanning the gap. The CDR3 has 14 residues. Looked up from germline, CDR1 is SEHNR and CDR2 is FQNEAQ (reference sequence). CDR3 in DNA: TGTGCCAGCAGCTTGTTCAGCGGAACAGATACGCAGTATTTT. This codes for CASSLFSGTDTQYF.

V usage is TRBV19 and J usage is TRBJ2-2, with a tentative D call TRBD2 (5 bases). Germline V lookup: CDR1 LNHDA, CDR2 SQIVND (reference sequence). Trimming took off 7 bases at V and 0 bases at J, with 21 bases between the two ends. The CDR3 length is 18 residues. As DNA, the CDR3 is TGTGCCAGTACCATTCTCGTCCTCAGCGGAACGAACACCGGGGAGCTGTTTTTT. Its protein is CASTILVLSGTNTGELFF. Drawing the rest from reference TRBV19 and TRBJ2-2, the complete variable domain is DGGITQSPKYLFRKEGQNVTLSCEQNLNHDAMYWYRQDPGQGLRLIYYSQIVNDFQKGDIAEGYSVSREKKESFPLTVTSAQKNPTAFYLCASTILVLSGTNTGELFFGEGSRLTVL.

This clonotype was recorded at least ten times. The J gene is TRBJ2-7, the V gene TRBV11-1; 12 bases agree with TRBD2. CDR3 size: 16 residues. Germline CDR1 and CDR2: SGHAT and FQDESV (reference sequence). The junction had 10 bases not matched to a gene; V was cut back by 7 bases and J by 3 bases. The CDR3 DNA follows: TGTGCCAGCACGCTAGCGGGAGGGCCTAGTTGCTACGAGCAGTACTTC. Its translation: CASTLAGGPSCYEQYF.

This clonotype occurred many times. V and J are TRBV10-1 and TRBJ2-7, with D perhaps given as TRBD1 or TRBD2 (5 bases each). The CDR3 contains 12 residues. Looked up from germline, CDR1 is WNHNN and CDR2 is SYGVQD (reference sequence). The V gene lost 6 bases and the J gene lost 9 bases, with 15 bases spanning the gap. CDR3 in amino acids: CASSRTKEGQYF. The DNA of the CDR3 is TGCGCCAGCAGCCGGACAAAAGAGGGGCAGTACTTC.